Listed here are 30 T cell receptor beta chains from one sample, sequenced in a study of blood T cell repertoires in COVID-19 (dated by TCRdb to the early 2020s). Receptor libraries were prepared by the immunoSEQ multiplex PCR assay. Held by TCRdb, this immuneACCESS table contains in-frame sequences only and omits some clones. Under half of the omission traces to an unresolved V gene where checked; the cause of the rest is unknown. This sample holds approximately 240,000 clones; 84% were observed only once. Over 1.2% of the sample goes to the ten largest clones. Source material: peripheral blood. The receptor set was obtained from a woman aged 40 to 55 who had recovered from COVID-19.

This clone was observed a single time. The chain employs TRBV9 and TRBJ2-5, with TRBD2 as a possible D gene (6 bases). Between the trimmed V and J ends, which lost 0 bases and 0 bases, there was a span of 9 bases. Germline loops: CDR1 SGDLS, CDR2 YYNGEE. The CDR3 consists of 15 residues. The CDR3 sequence is CASSVAWGDQETQYF. The CDR3 nucleotides read TGTGCCAGCAGCGTAGCATGGGGGGACCAAGAGACCCAGTACTTC. The full variable domain, its missing parts supplied by reference TRBV9 and TRBJ2-5, is DSGVTQTPKHLITATGQRVTLRCSPRSGDLSVYWYQQSLDQGLQFLIQYYNGEERAKGNILERFSAQQFPDLHSELNLSSLELGDSALYFCASSVAWGDQETQYFGPGTRLLVL.

The V call is TRBV20-1, the J call TRBJ1-2; D gene ambiguous. The CDR3 length is 11 residues. Germline CDR1 is DFQATT and CDR2 is SNEGSKA (reference sequence). V was pared by 4 bases and J by 2 bases, with 5 bases between. This CDR3 reads CSATQNYGYTF. The CDR3 coding sequence is TGCAGTGCTACCCAAAACTATGGCTACACCTTC.

The J gene is TRBJ2-3, the V gene TRBV12-5, with a tentative D call TRBD2 (5 bases). V was shortened by 3 bases and J by 6 bases, with 7 bases between the two germline ends. The CDR3 spans 12 residues. Germline lookup yields CDR1 LGHNT and CDR2 FRNRAP. The CDR3 loop is CASGFSADTQYF. CDR3 sequence (DNA): TGTGCTAGTGGTTTTAGCGCCGATACGCAGTATTTT.

This clone was detected only once. V and J are TRBV5-1 and TRBJ1-1; TRBD1 matches 7 bases. The CDR3 consists of 14 residues. V lost 4 bases, J lost 1 base, and 4 bases stayed unmatched. CDR1 is SGHRS and CDR2 is YFSETQ in the germline V gene. The CDR3 spells CASSPGQPNTEAFF. As DNA, the CDR3 is TGCGCCAGCAGCCCGGGACAGCCGAACACTGAAGCTTTCTTT.

The chain carries TRBV7-2 and TRBJ1-2; no reliable D call. The CDR3 contains 17 residues. V was cut by 1 base and J by 0 bases, with 15 bases left in between. Per the germline V gene, CDR1 is SGHTA and CDR2 is FQGNSA. The CDR3 region has the DNA TGTGCCAGCAGCTTAGATCACTCCGCTACCTCTAACTATGGCTACACCTTC. Its translation is CASSLDHSATSNYGYTF.

This rearrangement joins TRBV18 to TRBJ2-3; 8 nucleotides match TRBD1. The CDR3 has 17 residues. Germline CDR1 reads KGHSH; CDR2 reads LQKENI. J lost 6 bases, V lost 3 bases, and 14 bases had no gene match. CDR3 region: CASSPTRTDRVGDTQYF. The CDR3 region has the DNA TGTGCCAGCTCACCCACAAGGACGGACAGGGTCGGGGATACGCAGTATTTT.

This clone appeared a single time. The rearrangement joins TRBV25-1 to TRBJ2-3; tentatively, D is TRBD2 (5 bases). Germline CDR1 is MGHDK and CDR2 is SYGVNS. The CDR3 runs 13 residues. Deletions cut 5 bases from V and 2 bases from J, with 8 bases between. The CDR3 region is CASSTGITDTQYF. The CDR3 region has the DNA TGTGCCAGCAGTACGGGGATCACAGATACGCAGTATTTT.

The chain links TRBV28 to TRBJ2-7; D is perhaps TRBD1 (6 bases). The CDR3 length is 14 residues. The ends were cut back, 7 bases at V and 0 bases at J, with 13 bases in the middle. Germline V gene lookup returns CDR1 MDHEN and CDR2 SYDVKM. CDR3 loop: CASNQGTFSYEQYF. CDR3 nucleotides: TGTGCCAGCAATCAAGGGACATTCTCCTACGAGCAGTACTTC.

This clone was picked up a small number of times. The V and J genes are TRBV4-2 and TRBJ2-1; the D is unclear. Trimming left V 1 base short and J 0 bases short, with 13 bases between. Germline CDR1 LGHNA, CDR2 YNFKEQ. This CDR3 has 17 amino acids. The CDR3 DNA is TGTGCCAGCAGCCAAGTTACTACCGCAAGCTCCTACAATGAGCAGTTCTTC. Protein product: CASSQVTTASSYNEQFF.

The rearrangement joins TRBV7-2 to TRBJ1-2; 8 nucleotides match TRBD1. CDR3 length: 15 residues. V lost 4 bases and J lost 7; bases outside the gene matches: 11. Germline V CDR1 and CDR2: SGHTA, FQGNSA. The CDR3 region is CASSSYLGRGLGYTF. The CDR3 region has the DNA TGTGCCAGCAGCTCATATCTCGGCAGGGGGCTTGGCTACACCTTC.

The chain is built from TRBV4-3 and TRBJ2-7; possibly TRBD2 for D (6 bases). This CDR3 is built from 15 residues. V was trimmed by 0 bases and J by 1 base, leaving 10 bases between them. Per the germline V gene, CDR1 is LGHNA and CDR2 is YSLEER. The chain's CDR3 is CASSQEPGGSYEQYF. CDR3 coding DNA: TGCGCCAGCAGCCAAGAACCCGGGGGTTCCTACGAGCAGTACTTC.

This clone was counted once. The rearrangement uses TRBV7-2 and TRBJ2-3; 7 bases are a match to TRBD2. CDR3 size: 16 residues. Germline V gene lookup returns CDR1 SGHTA and CDR2 FQGNSA. J lost 4 bases, V lost 1 base, and 8 bases had no gene match. In DNA, the CDR3 is TGTGCCAGCAGCTTAGGAAACTTCGCGGGGGCAGATACGCAGTATTTT. It translates to CASSLGNFAGADTQYF.

V gene TRBV10-3 combines with J gene TRBJ2-7; 7 nucleotides agree with TRBD1. Germline-derived CDR1 and CDR2 are ENHRY and SYGVKD. The V and J ends lost 4 bases and 6 bases, in that order; junction bases with no gene match: 6. The CDR3 has 13 residues. Here the CDR3 reads CAISVDRDGEQYF. In DNA, the CDR3 is TGTGCCATCAGTGTAGACAGGGATGGCGAGCAGTACTTC.

The chain combines TRBV29-1 with TRBJ2-1, with 11 bases that match TRBD1. Germline V gene data show CDR1 as SQVTM and CDR2 as ANQGSEA. The CDR3 extends over 14 amino acids. V was clipped by 3 bases and J by 9 bases; unmatched bases: 7. This chain's CDR3 is CSVEVGQGAGEQFF. CDR3 bases: TGCAGCGTTGAGGTAGGACAGGGGGCCGGTGAGCAGTTCTTC.

This clone was recorded once. V is TRBV4-3 and J is TRBJ2-1; 11 nucleotides align to TRBD1. Trimming took 3 bases from V and 9 from J; bases not matched to a gene: 13. Germline V CDR1 and CDR2: LGHNA, YSLEER. The CDR3 is 17 amino acids. CDR3 coding DNA: TGCGCCAGCAGCCAGCCACCCGGGACAGGGGGGTCGAGTGAGCAGTTCTTC. It encodes CASSQPPGTGGSSEQFF.

The chain employs TRBV9 and TRBJ2-3, with 7 bases identical to TRBD2. The CDR3 consists of 16 residues. CDR1 is SGDLS and CDR2 is YYNGEE in the germline V gene. The J segment lost 0 bases and the V segment lost 1 base, leaving 5 bases of the junction unmatched. CDR3 loop: CASSVPRGGSTDTQYF. In DNA form, the CDR3 reads TGTGCCAGCAGCGTACCTCGGGGAGGGAGCACAGATACGCAGTATTTT.

This clone was detected a few times. The chain employs TRBV11-3 and TRBJ1-1; D call uncertain. Trimming removed 3 bases at V and 5 bases at J, with 7 bases between. CDR3 length: 12 amino acids. Germline V CDR1 and CDR2: SGHNT, YENEEA. DNA for the CDR3: TGTGCCAGCAGCTTGCGGTGGACTGAAGCTTTCTTT. The encoded protein is CASSLRWTEAFF.

V is TRBV5-1 and J is TRBJ2-1, with 11 positions matching TRBD1. The germline V gene has CDR1 SGHRS and CDR2 YFSETQ. J lost 8 bases, V lost 0 bases, and 7 bases had no gene match. CDR3 length equals 16 residues. The CDR3 coding sequence is TGCGCCAGCAGCTTGGGGACAGGGGGCGCGGTCGATGAGCAGTTCTTC. Translating it yields CASSLGTGGAVDEQFF. The full variable domain, in which reference TRBV5-1 and TRBJ2-1 provide the parts outside the CDR3, is KAGVTQTPRYLIKTRGQQVTLSCSPISGHRSVSWYQQTPGQGLQFLFEYFSETQRNKGNFPGRFSGRQFSNSRSEMNVSTLELGDSALYLCASSLGTGGAVDEQFFGPGTRLTVL.

The V gene is TRBV12-3 or TRBV12-4, the J gene TRBJ2-5; perhaps TRBD2 as D (5 bases). The CDR3 runs 12 residues. Trimming shortened V by 6 bases and J by 4 bases, and 9 bases separated the two germline ends. The CDR3 is CASSPGRETQYF. CDR3 nucleotides: TGTGCCAGCAGCCCGGGAAGAGAGACCCAGTACTTC.

The V and J genes are TRBV7-2 and TRBJ2-5; 8 bases map to TRBD2. V lost 0 bases, J lost 2 bases, and 5 bases stayed unmatched. Germline loops: CDR1 SGHTA, CDR2 FQGNSA. This CDR3 is built from 16 residues. The CDR3 spells CASSLAFQRGQETQYF. As DNA, the CDR3 is TGTGCCAGCAGCTTAGCTTTCCAGCGGGGGCAAGAGACCCAGTACTTC.

On this clone itself: Mismatch with germline at one junction end may stem from a read error. Other DNA sequences from this sample encode an identical CDR3 as well. This sequence joins TRBV7-2 and TRBJ1-1; no clear D. The CDR3 runs to 15 residues. The germline V gene encodes CDR1 SGHTA and CDR2 FQGNSA. The CDR3 sequence: CASSLVEGTNTEAFF. CDR3 nucleotide sequence: TGTGCCAGCAGCTTAGTGGAGGGCACGAACACCGAAGCTTTCTTT.

A note on this clone: The same CDR3 also results from other DNA sequences found in this sample. The chain joins TRBV20-1 to TRBJ2-7, with D tentatively TRBD1 (6 bases). Germline V gene data show CDR1 as DFQATT and CDR2 as SNEGSKA (reference sequence). The CDR3 runs 11 residues. Trimming stripped 3 bases from V and 3 bases from J, with 6 bases between. The CDR3 sequence: CSARDSYEQYF. The CDR3 nucleotides are TGCAGTGCTAGGGACAGCTACGAGCAGTACTTC.

The chain recombines TRBV10-3 with TRBJ2-1, with 10 bases matching TRBD2. Germline trimming cut 3 bases from V and 10 bases from J; bases unmatched to any gene: 12. Germline V gene data show CDR1 as ENHRY and CDR2 as SYGVKD. The CDR3 sequence is 16 residues long. The CDR3, as DNA: TGTGCCATCAGTGAAGGGCTAGCGGGGGCCCTTGAGGAGCAGTTCTTC. Its translation: CAISEGLAGALEEQFF.

Notes on this clone: The same CDR3 can be traced to other DNA sequences in this sample. The chain is built from TRBV19 and TRBJ2-5; 12 bases map to TRBD2. Germline-derived CDR1 and CDR2 are LNHDA and SQIVND (reference sequence). V shed 9 bases, J shed 5 bases, and the junction held 4 bases outside the gene matches. This CDR3 region has 13 residues. The CDR3 sequence: CASRLAGEETQYF. CDR3 DNA sequence: TGTGCCAGCCGACTAGCGGGGGAGGAGACCCAGTACTTC.

This chain uses TRBV19 with TRBJ2-1; 8 nucleotides align to TRBD1. Germline CDR1 LNHDA, CDR2 SQIVND (reference sequence). The CDR3 extends over 13 amino acids. The ends lost 7 bases at V and 4 bases at J; junction bases unmatched: 3. This chain's CDR3 is CASKQGAYNEQFF. The CDR3 nucleotides read TGTGCCAGTAAGCAGGGGGCTTACAATGAGCAGTTCTTC. Full variable domain (outside the CDR3, taken from reference TRBV19 and TRBJ2-1): DGGITQSPKYLFRKEGQNVTLSCEQNLNHDAMYWYRQDPGQGLRLIYYSQIVNDFQKGDIAEGYSVSREKKESFPLTVTSAQKNPTAFYLCASKQGAYNEQFFGPGTRLTVL.

V is TRBV11-3 and J is TRBJ1-1; no firm D call. V lost 2 bases to trimming and J lost 2 bases, with 9 bases between them. Germline CDR1 and CDR2: SGHNT and YENEEA. The CDR3 covers 14 residues. DNA for the CDR3: TGTGCCAGCAGCTTAACGGCGGCTAACACTGAAGCTTTCTTT. The encoded protein is CASSLTAANTEAFF.

This sequence joins TRBV11-2 and TRBJ1-4; no reliable D call. Looked up from germline, CDR1 is SGHAT and CDR2 is FQNNGV. V lost 2 bases and J 8 bases, leaving 12 bases between the germline ends. The length of the CDR3 is 14 residues. As DNA, the CDR3 is TGTGCCAGCAGCTTACTACAGAGTGGAGAAAAACTGTTTTTT. Translation gives CASSLLQSGEKLFF.

This clone occurred once. This chain connects TRBV7-9 to TRBJ2-7, with 11 bases identical to TRBD1. The V segment lost 5 bases and the J segment 3 bases; nucleotides outside the gene matches: 9. The CDR3 totals 16 residues. Germline loops: CDR1 SEHNR, CDR2 FQNEAQ (reference sequence). The CDR3 region is CASSHPVGTGGYEQYF. CDR3 DNA: TGTGCCAGCAGCCATCCGGTCGGGACAGGGGGCTACGAGCAGTACTTC.

V gene TRBV19 combines with J gene TRBJ1-4; tentative D call: TRBD1 (5 bases). The CDR3 spans 15 residues. The germline gives CDR1 LNHDA, CDR2 SQIVND (reference sequence). The ends were cut back, 6 bases at V and 3 bases at J, with 14 bases in the middle. The CDR3 loop reads CASSTPGDANEKLFF. Here the CDR3 DNA reads TGTGCCAGTAGCACCCCGGGGGATGCTAATGAAAAACTGTTTTTT. Full variable domain (rest looked up from reference TRBV19 and TRBJ1-4): DGGITQSPKYLFRKEGQNVTLSCEQNLNHDAMYWYRQDPGQGLRLIYYSQIVNDFQKGDIAEGYSVSREKKESFPLTVTSAQKNPTAFYLCASSTPGDANEKLFFGSGTQLSVL.

This sequence joins TRBV6-5 and TRBJ2-2, with D perhaps TRBD1 (6 bases). This CDR3 is 14 amino acids long. Germline lookup yields CDR1 MNHEY and CDR2 SVGAGI. V lost 2 bases and J lost 6, with 10 bases in between. The CDR3 DNA follows: TGTGCCAGCAGTTACGCACAGGGTTCCGGGGAGCTGTTTTTT. As protein: CASSYAQGSGELFF.